These 31 T cell receptor beta chains were sequenced from one sample in a study of Graves' ophthalmopathy and Graves' hyperthyroidism. The sequenced template was RNA, covering the TCR beta CDR3 region. Following a first-round RT-PCR that used HTBI primers, a second-round multiplex PCR was carried out. TCRdb analysed the multiplex PCR reads with MiXCR anew, one entry per CDR3 protein. The table records roughly 600,000 distinct CDR3 sequences, 39% of them present only once. The sample taken for sequencing was peripheral blood or thyroid tissue (not recorded which). Source of these receptors: an adult man with Graves' hyperthyroidism.

Note on this clonotype: This may arise from a read error, as a much more abundant clone is one base away. V and J are TRBV7-4 and TRBJ1-2; D gene ambiguous. Germline V gene lookup returns CDR1 SGHVT and CDR2 SQSDAQ. Trimming shortened V by 6 bases and J by 8 bases, and 22 bases separated the two germline ends. The CDR3 sequence is 15 residues long. CDR3 in amino acids: CASSFAGNRFMGYTF. The CDR3 DNA reads as TGTGCCAGCAGTTTCGCTGGGAACCGTTTTATGGGCTACACCTTC.

This chain uses TRBV5-1 with TRBJ2-7; either TRBD1 or TRBD2 may fit D (6 bases each). Germline V gene data show CDR1 as SGHRS and CDR2 as YFSETQ. The CDR3 totals 15 residues. V dropped 4 bases and J dropped 5 bases, with 19 bases sitting between them. The CDR3 DNA reads TGCGCCAGCAGCCCCTCTTGGGGGGCGCAAAACGAGCAGTACTTC. Amino acids: CASSPSWGAQNEQYF. Supplemented by reference TRBV5-1 and TRBJ2-7, the full variable domain reads KAGVTQTPRYLIKTRGQQVTLSCSPISGHRSVSWYQQTPGQGLQFLFEYFSETQRNKGNFPGRFSGRQFSNSRSEMNVSTLELGDSALYLCASSPSWGAQNEQYFGPGTRLTVT.

Concerning this clonotype: The CDR3 carries no conserved terminal phenylalanine or tryptophan, so it likely arises from a read error. The genes are TRBV5-1 and TRBJ2-5, with TRBD2 matching 7 bases. The germline gives CDR1 SGHRS, CDR2 YFSETQ. This CDR3 comprises 16 residues. V lost 4 bases to trimming and J lost 5 bases; unmatched junction nucleotides: 14. CDR3 sequence: CASSPESGRAGETQYL. Written as DNA, the CDR3 is TGCGCCAGCAGCCCAGAGTCGGGGAGGGCCGGGGAGACCCAGTACCTC.

This clonotype was seen only a few times. The CDR3 protein is CASSESETRVSNQPQHF. CDR3 DNA: TGTGCCAGCAGTGAGTCCGAGACGCGGGTTAGCAATCAGCCCCAGCATTTT. The chain is built from TRBV6-1 and TRBJ1-5; no clear D. CDR3 length equals 17 residues. Germline-derived CDR1 and CDR2 are MNHNS and SASEGT. V was clipped by 3 bases and J by 0 bases, with 15 bases between them.

This clonotype has only a few counts. The chain has TRBV10-1 and TRBJ2-7, with 10 positions matching TRBD2. V was clipped by 4 bases and J by 5 bases; unmatched bases: 5. Per the germline V gene, CDR1 is WNHNN and CDR2 is SYGVQD (reference sequence). This CDR3 has 14 residues. In DNA, the CDR3 is TGCGCCAGCAGTGCCGCTAGCGGGAGAGACGAGCAGTACTTC. Translating it yields CASSAASGRDEQYF.

The chain links TRBV12-3 or TRBV12-4 to TRBJ1-5; 7 positions agree with TRBD1. This CDR3 spans 15 amino acids. Germline trimming cut 5 bases from V and 6 bases from J; bases unmatched to any gene: 10. The CDR3 DNA reads as TGTGCCAGCAGTCCGCCCACAGGGGTGGGTCAGCCCCAGCATTTT. As protein: CASSPPTGVGQPQHF.

This clonotype appeared many times. The chain employs TRBV4-2 and TRBJ1-1, with D possibly being TRBD1 (6 bases). V was shortened by 1 base and J by 2 bases, with 11 bases between the two germline ends. Germline CDR1 reads LGHNA; CDR2 reads YNFKEQ. There are 15 residues in the CDR3. CDR3 sequence reads: CASSQGDRTNTEAFF. The CDR3 bases are TGTGCCAGCAGCCAAGGAGACAGGACCAACACTGAAGCTTTCTTT.

This clonotype was seen at least ten times. The CDR3 here is CASSPPGQGWYEQYF. DNA of the CDR3: TGTGCCAGCAGCCCACCAGGACAGGGGTGGTACGAGCAGTACTTC. The V and J genes are TRBV7-9 and TRBJ2-7, with 9 bases matching TRBD1. Unmatched junction bases numbered 9, after V lost 5 bases and J lost 4 bases. The germline V gene encodes CDR1 SEHNR and CDR2 FQNEAQ (reference sequence). The CDR3 is made up of 15 amino acids.

This clonotype was counted many times. V gene TRBV20-1 combines with J gene TRBJ2-7; 9 nucleotides align to TRBD2. V was clipped by 4 bases and J by 5 bases; unmatched bases: 9. Germline values: CDR1 DFQATT, CDR2 SNEGSKA (reference sequence). The CDR3 is 14 residues long. The CDR3 is CSATVAGVTDEQYF. The CDR3 bases are TGCAGTGCTACGGTAGCGGGGGTAACCGACGAGCAGTACTTC.

In its sample, this clonotype was seen many times. This chain links TRBV19 with TRBJ2-5, with 11 nucleotides matching TRBD2. Trimming took 9 bases from V and 2 from J; bases not matched to a gene: 8. The CDR3 loop spans 15 amino acids. From germline, CDR1 is LNHDA and CDR2 SQIVND (reference sequence). CDR3 protein: CASRRGLAGQETQYF. Here the CDR3 DNA reads TGTGCCAGCAGACGCGGACTAGCGGGTCAAGAGACCCAGTACTTC.

As regards this clonotype: Given the absence of the conserved phenylalanine or tryptophan at the CDR3 end, a read error is likely. V usage is TRBV7-2 and J usage is TRBJ2-7, with TRBD2 identical over 9 bases. V was pared by 6 bases and J by 7 bases, with 13 bases of the junction left unmatched. CDR3 length: 15 residues. Germline assignment: CDR1 SGHTA and CDR2 FQGNSA. CDR3 sequence reads: CASRYTSGPPLEQYL. CDR3 nucleotide sequence: TGTGCCAGCAGATACACTAGCGGGCCCCCCCTGGAGCAGTACCTC.

This clonotype has only one observation. The chain has TRBV29-1 and TRBJ1-1; D is ambiguous. V shed 7 bases and J shed 0 bases, with 9 bases lying between them. Germline lookup yields CDR1 SQVTM and CDR2 ANQGSEA. The CDR3 loop spans 12 amino acids. CDR3 protein: CSGVDLNTEAFF. CDR3 sequence (DNA): TGCAGCGGAGTAGACCTGAACACTGAAGCTTTCTTT.

This clonotype occurred a few times. The genes are TRBV5-1 and TRBJ1-2, with TRBD1 matching 7 bases. The junction had 14 bases not matched to a gene; V was cut back by 1 base and J by 2 bases. The CDR3 has 18 amino acids. In germline, CDR1 is SGHRS, CDR2 YFSETQ. The DNA of the CDR3 is TGCGCCAGCAGCTTGAGACCTCTCGGACAGGAACCCAACTATGGCTACACCTTC. This sequence encodes CASSLRPLGQEPNYGYTF.

This clonotype was found many times. The chain uses TRBV7-9 and TRBJ2-7, with 7 bases that match TRBD1. The ends lost 5 bases at V and 3 bases at J; junction bases unmatched: 4. The CDR3 extends over 13 amino acids. Germline V gives CDR1 SEHNR, CDR2 FQNEAQ (reference sequence). CDR3 DNA sequence: TGTGCCAGCAGCCGGACAGGATTCTACGAGCAGTACTTC. Amino acids: CASSRTGFYEQYF.

This chain connects TRBV10-3 to TRBJ1-1, with a weak D call TRBD1 (5 bases). Germline-derived CDR1 and CDR2 are ENHRY and SYGVKD. V was trimmed by 4 bases and J by 1 base, leaving 16 bases between them. The CDR3 has 16 amino acids. CDR3 sequence reads: CAISGGEGWGNTEAFF. The CDR3 region has the DNA TGTGCCATCAGTGGGGGGGAGGGGTGGGGGAACACTGAAGCTTTCTTT.

This clonotype came up many times. J is TRBJ1-2 and V is TRBV29-1; D unclear. The CDR3 is 13 amino acids. Trimming shortened V by 4 bases and J by 2 bases, and 11 bases separated the two germline ends. The germline V gene encodes CDR1 SQVTM and CDR2 ANQGSEA. The CDR3 sequence is CSVATGGNYGYTF. In DNA form, the CDR3 reads TGCAGCGTTGCTACGGGTGGGAACTATGGCTACACCTTC.

This clonotype was picked up a small number of times. The gene calls are TRBV7-9 and TRBJ2-2; 13 bases match TRBD2. This CDR3 is built from 18 residues. The V segment lost 5 bases and the J segment 1 base; nucleotides outside the gene matches: 7. Germline V CDR1 and CDR2: SEHNR, FQNEAQ (reference sequence). CDR3 sequence reads: CASSPATSGRVNTGELFF. In DNA form, the CDR3 reads TGTGCCAGCAGCCCAGCCACTAGCGGGAGGGTGAACACCGGGGAGCTGTTTTTT.

This clonotype was seen more than once but under ten times. The chain is built from TRBV12-5 and TRBJ1-4; tentatively, D is TRBD1 (6 bases). This CDR3 region has 13 residues. The germline V and J ends were trimmed by 7 bases and 11 bases, with 17 bases remaining between them. Germline V CDR1 and CDR2: LGHNT, FRNRAP. The CDR3 DNA reads as TGTGCTAGTGCCCCCGGACAGTTACGGAAACTGTTTTTT. It encodes CASAPGQLRKLFF.

The sample holds one count of this clonotype. V gene TRBV7-8 combines with J gene TRBJ2-5, with D perhaps being TRBD1 or TRBD2 (5 bases each). Trimming stripped 5 bases from V and 3 bases from J, with 10 bases between. The CDR3 length is 13 residues. CDR1 is SGHVS and CDR2 is FQNEAQ in the germline V gene. The CDR3 loop is CASSGTAKETQYF. CDR3 in DNA: TGTGCCAGCAGCGGGACGGCAAAAGAGACCCAGTACTTC.

This clonotype was recorded only once. V and J are TRBV5-1 and TRBJ2-3; TRBD2 matches at 10 bases. This CDR3 spans 16 amino acids. CDR1 SGHRS and CDR2 YFSETQ come from the germline V gene. V was clipped by 1 base and J by 4 bases; unmatched bases: 6. This chain's CDR3 is CASSLLAGGEADTQYF. The DNA for the CDR3 is TGCGCCAGCAGCTTGTTAGCGGGAGGAGAGGCAGATACGCAGTATTTT.

This sequence joins TRBV2 and TRBJ1-1; D ambiguous. This CDR3 region has 13 residues. Trimming took off 8 bases at V and 8 bases at J, with 18 bases between the two ends. Germline CDR1 SNHLY, CDR2 FYNNEI. The CDR3 DNA sequence: TGTGCCAGCCAAGTCGGGTCCGGGAGCGAAGCTTTCTTT. This codes for CASQVGSGSEAFF.

This clonotype was found many times. This chain joins TRBV2 and TRBJ2-7, with 9 bases aligning to TRBD1. Germline CDR1 reads SNHLY; CDR2 reads FYNNEI. The CDR3 extends over 16 amino acids. The V and J ends lost 4 bases and 1 base, in that order; junction bases with no gene match: 8. CDR3 sequence: CASSGGRGQGSYEQYF. The CDR3 DNA follows: TGTGCCAGCAGTGGGGGGCGAGGACAGGGGTCCTACGAGCAGTACTTC.

The V call is TRBV20-1, the J call TRBJ1-6, with 7 bases aligning to TRBD1. In germline, CDR1 is DFQATT, CDR2 SNEGSKA (reference sequence). Unmatched junction bases numbered 10, after V lost 7 bases and J lost 10 bases. The CDR3 has 13 residues. Here the CDR3 DNA reads TGCAGTGAAAACAGGGGCGCAGGATCACCCCTCCACTTT. It is translated as CSENRGAGSPLHF.

This chain links TRBV9 with TRBJ1-2; the D gene is possibly TRBD1 (5 bases). V was shortened by 3 bases and J by 4 bases, with 19 bases between the two germline ends. The CDR3 is 16 residues long. The V gene's germline CDR1 is SGDLS and CDR2 YYNGEE. The CDR3 DNA is TGTGCCAGCAGCGCCCCGGCAGGGCAGAACGTCTATGGCTACACCTTC. This codes for CASSAPAGQNVYGYTF.

To note about this clonotype: This may come from a read error, since a much larger clone is one base off. V is TRBV20-1 and J is TRBJ2-7, with D possibly being TRBD2 (6 bases). Germline V gene data show CDR1 as DFQATT and CDR2 as SNEGSKA (reference sequence). CDR3 length equals 12 residues. The CDR3: CGAPIPPGAQYF. In nucleotides, the CDR3 is TGCGGTGCTCCGATACCCCCGGGAGCGCAGTACTTC.

The V gene is TRBV7-6, the J gene TRBJ2-5; unclear D gene. In germline, CDR1 is SGHVS, CDR2 FNYEAQ. V lost 3 bases and J lost 1, with 6 bases in between. The CDR3 runs to 13 residues. The CDR3 DNA follows: TGTGCCAGCAGCTTGTTCCCCCAAGAGACCCAGTACTTC. Its protein product is CASSLFPQETQYF.

This clonotype came up many times. This chain connects TRBV29-1 to TRBJ1-5; TRBD1 might be the D (6 bases). The CDR3 has 13 residues. Germline V lookup: CDR1 SQVTM, CDR2 ANQGSEA. The V end was cut by 3 bases, the J end by 7 bases, with 13 bases between. CDR3 coding DNA: TGCAGCGTTGAGATCGCAGGGGACCAGCCCCAGCATTTT. This codes for CSVEIAGDQPQHF.

This clonotype was recorded many times. This chain uses TRBV12-3 or TRBV12-4 with TRBJ2-7, with 9 bases lining up with TRBD2. The CDR3 length is 16 residues. The V and J ends lost 5 bases and 5 bases, in that order; junction bases with no gene match: 13. CDR3 DNA sequence: TGTGCCAGCAGTCCCTTCAGGACTAGCGCCGTCGACGAGCAGTACTTC. This codes for CASSPFRTSAVDEQYF.

The rearrangement joins TRBV29-1 to TRBJ2-5; a possible D gene is TRBD1 (9 bases). The germline gives CDR1 SQVTM, CDR2 ANQGSEA. Trimming stripped 6 bases from V and 4 bases from J, with 18 bases between. The CDR3 loop spans 14 amino acids. CDR3 residues: CSVSGTGTRETQYF. CDR3 nucleotides: TGCAGCGTCTCCGGGACAGGGACTAGAGAGACCCAGTACTTC.

This clonotype was detected ten times or more. The rearrangement links TRBV7-9 to TRBJ1-1, with 10 bases identical to TRBD1. Looked up from germline, CDR1 is SEHNR and CDR2 is FQNEAQ (reference sequence). Losses at the gene ends were 5 bases for V and 3 bases for J; bases not matched to a gene: 6. The CDR3 has 15 amino acids. DNA of the CDR3: TGTGCCAGCAGCATTGGACAGGGGGACTACACTGAAGCTTTCTTT. It is translated as CASSIGQGDYTEAFF.

The chain carries TRBV10-3 and TRBJ1-1; no reliable D call. Trimming removed 5 bases from V and 1 base from J, with 11 bases in between. CDR1 and CDR2 (germline): ENHRY, SYGVKD. CDR3 length: 14 amino acids. The CDR3 sequence is CAISPGQTNTEAFF. The CDR3 DNA reads as TGTGCCATCAGTCCGGGTCAGACGAACACTGAAGCTTTCTTT.